Below, 20 T cell receptor beta chains from the same sample are listed, as sequenced in a study of blood T cell repertoires in COVID-19. Sequenced by immunoSEQ multiplex PCR; TCRdb stores in-frame clones only, minus some. The sample lists about 140,000 clones; over 75% were seen once. Source material: PBMCs or T cells enriched from blood (not recorded which). The receptors come from a woman aged 50 to 60 who had recovered from COVID-19.

This clone has only one observation. The rearrangement links TRBV7-9 to TRBJ2-3; D is possibly TRBD1 (6 bases). The CDR3 has 19 amino acids. Trimming took off 4 bases at V and 2 bases at J, with 25 bases between the two ends. The germline CDR1 and CDR2 sequences are SEHNR and FQNEAQ (reference sequence). The CDR3 bases are TGTGCCAGCAGCTCCCGCATAAACAGGGATGGCCATTTCACAGATACGCAGTATTTT. Protein sequence: CASSSRINRDGHFTDTQYF.

This chain links TRBV5-8 with TRBJ1-3; 7 positions match TRBD1. J gave up 0 bases and V 2 bases, and 8 bases lay outside the gene matches. This CDR3 contains 17 residues. Germline loops: CDR1 SGHTS, CDR2 YDEGEE. The CDR3 here is CASSFSAGQLSGNTIYF. The CDR3 region has the DNA TGTGCCAGCAGCTTCTCCGCGGGACAGCTCTCTGGAAACACCATATATTTT.

This clone was seen only a few times. This chain's CDR3 is CARHPGQGAEGANVLTF. The CDR3 DNA is TGTGCCCGCCACCCGGGACAGGGGGCCGAAGGGGCCAACGTCCTGACTTTC. The J gene is TRBJ2-6, the V gene TRBV30, with 12 bases matching TRBD1. This CDR3 contains 17 residues. V shed 8 bases and J 4 bases; nucleotides not matched to a gene: 12. Germline V gene lookup returns CDR1 GTSNPN and CDR2 SVGIG (reference sequence).

This clone has only a few counts. Here the CDR3 DNA reads TGTGCCAGCAGTTCACCCCAGCGGGAGGTGATTGGAGAGACCCAGTACTTC. It yields the protein CASSSPQREVIGETQYF. J is TRBJ2-5 and V is TRBV28; 9 bases align to TRBD2. Germline-derived CDR1 and CDR2 are MDHEN and SYDVKM. Trimming removed 4 bases from V and 4 bases from J; junction bases left unmatched: 13. This CDR3 region has 17 residues.

The chain links TRBV11-3 to TRBJ1-4; the match to TRBD1 covers 8 bases. Germline trimming cut 4 bases from V and 8 bases from J; bases unmatched to any gene: 6. The CDR3 is made up of 14 amino acids. CDR1 is SGHNT, CDR2 YENEEA, per germline. The CDR3 nucleotides are TGTGCCAGCAGCTCGACAGGGGTGGAAGAAAAACTGTTTTTT. Translated: CASSSTGVEEKLFF.

This chain joins TRBV3-1 (or the pseudogene TRBV3-2) and TRBJ1-2; TRBD1 agrees at 9 bases. The germline gives CDR1 LGHDT, CDR2 YNNKEL (reference sequence). There are 15 residues in the CDR3. Losses at the gene ends were 3 bases for V and 7 bases for J; bases not matched to a gene: 9. The CDR3 loop reads CASSHADRGGGGYTF. CDR3 sequence (DNA): TGTGCCAGCAGCCACGCGGACAGGGGCGGTGGTGGCTACACCTTC.

Comment on this clone: The same CDR3 is also encoded by other DNA sequences in this sample. The chain links TRBV15 to TRBJ1-4; tentative D call: TRBD1 (6 bases). CDR1 is LNHNV and CDR2 is YYDKDF in the germline V gene (reference sequence). Between the trimmed V and J ends, which lost 1 base and 0 bases, there was a span of 6 bases. CDR3 length equals 15 residues. The CDR3 DNA reads as TGTGCCACCAGCAGAGGGACAGCAACTAATGAAAAACTGTTTTTT. Its translation is CATSRGTATNEKLFF.

The DNA of the CDR3 is TGCGCCAGCAGCAATGACAGGGGCCGTGATACGCAGTATTTT. It translates to CASSNDRGRDTQYF. V and J are TRBV5-1 and TRBJ2-3, with 8 bases lining up with TRBD1. The CDR3 sequence is 14 residues long. Germline assignment: CDR1 SGHRS and CDR2 YFSETQ. Germline trimming cut 4 bases from V and 6 bases from J; bases unmatched to any gene: 7. Drawing the rest from reference TRBV5-1 and TRBJ2-3, the complete variable domain is KAGVTQTPRYLIKTRGQQVTLSCSPISGHRSVSWYQQTPGQGLQFLFEYFSETQRNKGNFPGRFSGRQFSNSRSEMNVSTLELGDSALYLCASSNDRGRDTQYFGPGTRLTVL.

The rearrangement links TRBV2 to TRBJ1-5, with D perhaps matching TRBD1 (5 bases). Germline loops: CDR1 SNHLY, CDR2 FYNNEI. V was cut by 6 bases and J by 0 bases, with 12 bases left in between. The CDR3 length is 15 residues. The CDR3 loop reads CASRVGLYSNQPQHF. CDR3 coding DNA: TGTGCCAGCAGGGTGGGACTTTATAGCAATCAGCCCCAGCATTTT.

CDR3 region: CASSSPSLVYEQYF. The CDR3 DNA follows: TGTGCCAGCAGTTCACCCTCACTAGTATACGAGCAGTACTTC. V usage is TRBV28 and J usage is TRBJ2-7, with D tentatively TRBD2 (5 bases). Looked up from germline, CDR1 is MDHEN and CDR2 is SYDVKM. V was pared by 4 bases and J by 4 bases, with 14 bases between. The CDR3 loop spans 14 amino acids.

The rearrangement joins TRBV7-9 to TRBJ2-3; 7 nucleotides line up with TRBD1. Germline V lookup: CDR1 SEHNR, CDR2 FQNEAQ (reference sequence). Trimming removed 7 bases from V and 2 bases from J; junction bases left unmatched: 12. The CDR3 runs to 16 residues. The CDR3 coding sequence is TGTGCCAGCACCCTTAACCGGGACAGACACACAGATACGCAGTATTTT. It specifies CASTLNRDRHTDTQYF.

The chain employs TRBV30 and TRBJ1-5; 8 bases match TRBD1. This CDR3 has 14 residues. The V segment lost 5 bases and the J segment 5 bases; nucleotides outside the gene matches: 8. Per germline, CDR1 GTSNPN and CDR2 SVGIG (reference sequence). The CDR3 is CAWDIGQGHQPQHF. As DNA, the CDR3 is TGTGCCTGGGACATTGGACAGGGACATCAGCCCCAGCATTTT.

In its sample, this clone was seen a few times. This chain joins TRBV28 and TRBJ1-5; a possible D gene is TRBD1 (5 bases). This CDR3 comprises 15 residues. V lost 10 bases to trimming and J lost 4 bases, with 20 bases between them. Germline V CDR1 and CDR2: MDHEN, SYDVKM. This CDR3 reads CATLWGQVANQPQHF. CDR3 in DNA: TGTGCCACCCTCTGGGGCCAGGTGGCTAATCAGCCCCAGCATTTT.

The chain employs TRBV9 and TRBJ2-5, with TRBD2 identical over 11 bases. Germline loops: CDR1 SGDLS, CDR2 YYNGEE. V was clipped by 0 bases and J by 1 base; unmatched bases: 5. The CDR3 has 17 amino acids. The CDR3 DNA sequence: TGTGCCAGCAGCGTAGGAGTGGGACTAGCGGTCCAAGAGACCCAGTACTTC. This encodes CASSVGVGLAVQETQYF.

The chain couples TRBV9 to TRBJ1-3; D is undetermined. The germline V gene has CDR1 SGDLS and CDR2 YYNGEE. The CDR3 sequence is 14 residues long. V lost 3 bases and J 2 bases, leaving 9 bases between the germline ends. CDR3: CASSARRAGNTIYF. The CDR3 DNA reads TGTGCCAGCAGCGCGAGGAGGGCTGGAAACACCATATATTTT.

The chain carries TRBV2 and TRBJ2-7; D is perhaps TRBD1 (6 bases). Trimming cost V 1 base and J 6 bases, with 22 bases left between them. The germline gives CDR1 SNHLY, CDR2 FYNNEI. The CDR3 runs to 17 residues. CDR3 residues: CASSEDGSRDTVSEQYF. The CDR3 DNA reads as TGTGCCAGCAGTGAAGATGGCTCCCGGGACACCGTTTCCGAGCAGTACTTC.

This clone was picked up a small number of times. The V and J genes are TRBV19 and TRBJ1-5, with 7 bases identical to TRBD1. The germline V gene encodes CDR1 LNHDA and CDR2 SQIVND (reference sequence). J was trimmed by 0 bases and V by 6 bases; bases with no gene match: 5. The CDR3 spans 15 residues. CDR3 amino acids: CASRIQGYSNQPQHF. The CDR3 DNA reads TGTGCCAGTAGGATACAGGGGTATAGCAATCAGCCCCAGCATTTT.

This clone was counted only a few times. This chain links TRBV30 with TRBJ1-2; a possible D gene is TRBD1 (6 bases). V gave up 7 bases and J gave up 2 bases, with 11 bases separating them. The CDR3 runs 12 residues. Per the germline V gene, CDR1 is GTSNPN and CDR2 is SVGIG (reference sequence). The DNA of the CDR3 is TGTGCCTTAGCAACAGGGAACTATGGCTACACCTTC. Translating gives CALATGNYGYTF.

This rearrangement joins TRBV30 to TRBJ1-1; 9 bases are a match to TRBD1. The V and J ends lost 4 bases and 7 bases, in that order; junction bases with no gene match: 7. This CDR3 spans 13 amino acids. In germline, CDR1 is GTSNPN, CDR2 SVGIG (reference sequence). The CDR3 spells CAWMGQGEGEAFF. CDR3 nucleotides: TGTGCCTGGATGGGACAGGGAGAGGGTGAAGCTTTCTTT.

The rearrangement links TRBV7-8 to TRBJ2-2, with 7 bases lining up with TRBD1. Per germline, CDR1 SGHVS and CDR2 FQNEAQ. Trimming at V came to 7 bases and at J to 5 bases, leaving 13 bases not matched to a gene. This CDR3 is built from 16 residues. CDR3 DNA sequence: TGTGCCAGCACCTCCGGGCAGGGGGTTTGGACCGGGGAGCTGTTTTTT. Translating it yields CASTSGQGVWTGELFF. Complete variable domain (other parts from reference TRBV7-8 and TRBJ2-2): GAGVSQSPRYKVAKRGQDVALRCDPISGHVSLFWYQQALGQGPEFLTYFQNEAQLDKSGLPSDRFFAERPEGSVSTLKIQRTQQEDSAVYLCASTSGQGVWTGELFFGEGSRLTVL.